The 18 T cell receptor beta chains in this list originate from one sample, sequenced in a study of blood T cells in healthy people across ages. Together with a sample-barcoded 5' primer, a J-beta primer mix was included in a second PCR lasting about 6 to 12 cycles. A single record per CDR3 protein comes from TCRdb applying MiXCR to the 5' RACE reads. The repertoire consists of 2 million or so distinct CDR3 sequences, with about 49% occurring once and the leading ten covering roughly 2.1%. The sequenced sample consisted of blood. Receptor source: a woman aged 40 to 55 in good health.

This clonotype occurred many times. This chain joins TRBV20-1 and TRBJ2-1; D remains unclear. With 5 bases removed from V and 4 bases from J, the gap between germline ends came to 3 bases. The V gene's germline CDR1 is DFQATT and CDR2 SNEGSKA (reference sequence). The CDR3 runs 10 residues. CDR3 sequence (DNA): TGCAGTGCTCCGTACAATGAGCAGTTCTTC. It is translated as CSAPYNEQFF.

As DNA, the CDR3 is TGTGCCAGCGTCAGGACAGGGGGCAATCAGCCCCAGCATTTT. This gives the protein CASVRTGGNQPQHF. This chain uses TRBV19 with TRBJ1-5, with 9 bases fitting TRBD1. The germline V gene has CDR1 LNHDA and CDR2 SQIVND (reference sequence). CDR3 length equals 14 residues. With 9 bases clipped from V and 2 bases from J, the junction kept 5 bases outside the gene matches.

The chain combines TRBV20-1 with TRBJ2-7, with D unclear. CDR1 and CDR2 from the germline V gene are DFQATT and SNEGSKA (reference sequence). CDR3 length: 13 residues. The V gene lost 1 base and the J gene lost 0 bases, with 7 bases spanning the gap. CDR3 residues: CSARGIHSYEQYF. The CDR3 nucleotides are TGCAGTGCTAGAGGGATCCACTCCTACGAGCAGTACTTC.

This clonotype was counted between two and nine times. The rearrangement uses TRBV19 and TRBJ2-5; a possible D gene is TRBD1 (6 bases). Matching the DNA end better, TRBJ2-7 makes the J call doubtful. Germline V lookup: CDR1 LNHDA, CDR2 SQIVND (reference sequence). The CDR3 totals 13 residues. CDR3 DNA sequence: TGTGCCAGTAGTATGCTAGTGGACAGCGAGCAGTACTTC. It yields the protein CASSMLVDSEQYF.

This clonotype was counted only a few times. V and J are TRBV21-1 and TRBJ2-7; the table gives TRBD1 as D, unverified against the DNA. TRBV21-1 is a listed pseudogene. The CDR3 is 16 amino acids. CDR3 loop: CASRHHSSTGNHEQYF. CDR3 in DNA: TGTGCCAGCAGACACCACTCCTCGACAGGGAACCACGAGCAGTACTTC.

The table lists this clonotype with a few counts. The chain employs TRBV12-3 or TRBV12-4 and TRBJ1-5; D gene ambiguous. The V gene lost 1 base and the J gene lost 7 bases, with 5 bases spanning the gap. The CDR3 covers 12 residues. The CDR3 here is CASSLVAQPQHF. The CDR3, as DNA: TGTGCCAGCAGTTTAGTGGCCCAGCCCCAGCATTTT.

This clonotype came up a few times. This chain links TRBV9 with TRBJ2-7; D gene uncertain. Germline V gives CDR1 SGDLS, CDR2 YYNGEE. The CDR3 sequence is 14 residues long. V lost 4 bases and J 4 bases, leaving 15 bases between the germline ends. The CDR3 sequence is CASSPRTFVYEQYF. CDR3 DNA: TGTGCCAGCAGCCCACGGACCTTCGTGTACGAGCAGTACTTC.

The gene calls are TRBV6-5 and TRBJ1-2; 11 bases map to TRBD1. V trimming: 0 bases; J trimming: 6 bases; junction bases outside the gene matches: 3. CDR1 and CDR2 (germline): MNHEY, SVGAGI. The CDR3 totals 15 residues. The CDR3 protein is CASSYSGTGGNGYTF. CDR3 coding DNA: TGTGCCAGCAGTTACTCTGGGACAGGGGGTAATGGCTACACCTTC.

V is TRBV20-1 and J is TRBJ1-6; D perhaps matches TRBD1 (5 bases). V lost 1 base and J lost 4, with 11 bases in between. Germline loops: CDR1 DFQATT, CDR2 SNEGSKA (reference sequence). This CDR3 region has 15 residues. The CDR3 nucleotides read TGCAGTGCTAGAGGCGGCGACAGATATAATTCACCCCTCCACTTT. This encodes CSARGGDRYNSPLHF.

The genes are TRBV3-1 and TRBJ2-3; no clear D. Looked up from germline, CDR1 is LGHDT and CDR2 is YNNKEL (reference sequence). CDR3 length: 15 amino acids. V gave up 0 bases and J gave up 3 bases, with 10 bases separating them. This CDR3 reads CASSQDSHQTDTQYF. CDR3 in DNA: TGTGCCAGCAGCCAAGATTCGCACCAAACAGATACGCAGTATTTT.

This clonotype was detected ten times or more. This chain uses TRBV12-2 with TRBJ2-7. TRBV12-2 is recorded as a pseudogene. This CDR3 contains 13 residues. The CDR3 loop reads CASRYGTTYEQYF. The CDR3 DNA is TGTGCAAGTCGCTATGGGACTACCTACGAGCAGTACTTC.

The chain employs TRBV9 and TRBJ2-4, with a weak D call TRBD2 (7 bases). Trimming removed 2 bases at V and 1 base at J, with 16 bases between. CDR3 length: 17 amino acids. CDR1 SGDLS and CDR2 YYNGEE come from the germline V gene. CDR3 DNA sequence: TGTGCCAGCAGCGTCGGGAGGACAGAGACCGCCAAAAACATTCAGTACTTC. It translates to CASSVGRTETAKNIQYF.

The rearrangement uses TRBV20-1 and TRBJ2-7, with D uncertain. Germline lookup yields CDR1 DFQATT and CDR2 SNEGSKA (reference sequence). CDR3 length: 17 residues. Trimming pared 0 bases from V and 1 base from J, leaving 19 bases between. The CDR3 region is CSARDLVAVLGSYEQYF. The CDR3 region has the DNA TGCAGTGCTAGAGATCTGGTAGCAGTCCTCGGGTCCTACGAGCAGTACTTC.

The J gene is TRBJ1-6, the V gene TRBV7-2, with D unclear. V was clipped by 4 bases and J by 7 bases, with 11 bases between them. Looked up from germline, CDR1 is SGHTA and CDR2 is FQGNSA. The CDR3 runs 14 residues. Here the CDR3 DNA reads TGTGCCAGCAGCTCAGTCCTAACAAATTCACCCCTCCACTTT. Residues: CASSSVLTNSPLHF.

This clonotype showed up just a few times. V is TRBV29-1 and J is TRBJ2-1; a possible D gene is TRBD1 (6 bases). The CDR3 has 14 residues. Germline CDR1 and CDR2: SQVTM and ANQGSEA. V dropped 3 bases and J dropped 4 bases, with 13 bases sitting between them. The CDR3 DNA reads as TGCAGCGTTGAGAGGGTTGACAGGTACAATGAGCAGTTCTTC. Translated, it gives CSVERVDRYNEQFF.

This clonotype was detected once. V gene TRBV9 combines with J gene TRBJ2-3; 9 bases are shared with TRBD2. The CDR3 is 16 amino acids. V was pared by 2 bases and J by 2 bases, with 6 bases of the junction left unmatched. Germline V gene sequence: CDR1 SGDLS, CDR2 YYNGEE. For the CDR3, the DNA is TGTGCCAGCAGCGTGGCGGGACTAGCCAACACAGATACGCAGTATTTT. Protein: CASSVAGLANTDTQYF. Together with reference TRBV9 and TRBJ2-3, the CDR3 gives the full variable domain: DSGVTQTPKHLITATGQRVTLRCSPRSGDLSVYWYQQSLDQGLQFLIQYYNGEERAKGNILERFSAQQFPDLHSELNLSSLELGDSALYFCASSVAGLANTDTQYFGPGTRLTVL.

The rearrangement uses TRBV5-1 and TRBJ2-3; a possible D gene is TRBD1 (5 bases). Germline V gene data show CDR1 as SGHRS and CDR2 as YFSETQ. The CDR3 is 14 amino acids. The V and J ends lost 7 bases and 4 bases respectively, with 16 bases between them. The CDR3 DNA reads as TGCGCCAGCGGTTGGACACCGACGGCAGATACGCAGTATTTT. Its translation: CASGWTPTADTQYF.

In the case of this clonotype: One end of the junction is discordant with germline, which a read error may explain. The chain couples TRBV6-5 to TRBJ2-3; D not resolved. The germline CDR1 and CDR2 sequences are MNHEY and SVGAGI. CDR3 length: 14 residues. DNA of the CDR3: TGTGCTAGCAGTTACTACACTAACACAGATACGCAGTATTTT. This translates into CASSYYTNTDTQYF.